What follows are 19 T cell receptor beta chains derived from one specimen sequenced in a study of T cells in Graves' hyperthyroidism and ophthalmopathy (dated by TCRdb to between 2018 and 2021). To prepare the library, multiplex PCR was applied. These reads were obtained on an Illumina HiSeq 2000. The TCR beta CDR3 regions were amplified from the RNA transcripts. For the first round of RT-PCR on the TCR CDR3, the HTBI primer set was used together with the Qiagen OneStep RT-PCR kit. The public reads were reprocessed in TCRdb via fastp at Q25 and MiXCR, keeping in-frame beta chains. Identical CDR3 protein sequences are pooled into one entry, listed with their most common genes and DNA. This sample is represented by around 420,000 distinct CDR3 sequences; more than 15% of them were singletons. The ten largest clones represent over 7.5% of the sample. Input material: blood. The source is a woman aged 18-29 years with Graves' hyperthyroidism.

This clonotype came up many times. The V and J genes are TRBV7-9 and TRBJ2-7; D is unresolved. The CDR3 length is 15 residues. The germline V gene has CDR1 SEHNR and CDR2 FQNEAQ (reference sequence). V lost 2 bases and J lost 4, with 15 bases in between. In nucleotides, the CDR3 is TGTGCCAGCAGCTTATTACGGGCTGTTCCATACGAGCAGTACTTC. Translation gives CASSLLRAVPYEQYF.

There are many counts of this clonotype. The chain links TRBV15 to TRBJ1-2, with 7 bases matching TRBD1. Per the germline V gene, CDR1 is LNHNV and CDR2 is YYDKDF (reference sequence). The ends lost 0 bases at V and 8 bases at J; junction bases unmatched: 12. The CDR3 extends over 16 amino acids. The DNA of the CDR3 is TGTGCCACCAGCAGAGATAGAGGGGGCCTGTCAGGAGGCTACACCTTC. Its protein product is CATSRDRGGLSGGYTF.

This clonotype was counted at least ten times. Here the CDR3 reads CASSQSTRLNYGYTF. Here the CDR3 DNA reads TGTGCCAGCAGCCAATCTACAAGGCTTAACTATGGCTACACCTTC. The V gene is TRBV16, the J gene TRBJ1-2; D is unresolved. V was cut by 0 bases and J by 1 base, with 9 bases left in between. This CDR3 spans 15 amino acids. Germline V CDR1 and CDR2: KGHSY, FQNENV.

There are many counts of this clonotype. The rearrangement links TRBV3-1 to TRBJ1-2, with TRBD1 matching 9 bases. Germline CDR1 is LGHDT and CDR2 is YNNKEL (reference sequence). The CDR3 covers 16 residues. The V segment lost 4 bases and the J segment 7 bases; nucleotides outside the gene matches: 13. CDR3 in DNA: TGTGCCAGCAGCCCCCTAGACCGGGACAGGGCTGCTGGCTACACCTTC. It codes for CASSPLDRDRAAGYTF.

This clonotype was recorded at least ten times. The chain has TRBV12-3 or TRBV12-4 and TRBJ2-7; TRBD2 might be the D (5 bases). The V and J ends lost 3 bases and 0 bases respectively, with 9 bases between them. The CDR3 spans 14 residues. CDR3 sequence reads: CASSLGASSYEQYF. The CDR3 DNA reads TGTGCCAGCAGTTTGGGAGCCAGCTCCTACGAGCAGTACTTC.

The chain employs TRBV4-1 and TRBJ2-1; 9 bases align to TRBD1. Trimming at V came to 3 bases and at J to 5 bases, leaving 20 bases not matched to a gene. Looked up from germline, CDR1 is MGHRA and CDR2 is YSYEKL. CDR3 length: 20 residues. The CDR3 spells CASSQYLMDRGSRGDNEQFF. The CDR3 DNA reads TGCGCCAGCAGCCAGTACCTGATGGACAGGGGCAGCCGGGGGGACAATGAGCAGTTCTTC.

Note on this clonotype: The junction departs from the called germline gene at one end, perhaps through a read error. The CDR3 sequence is CASTLGTSKGTF. Here the CDR3 DNA reads TGTGCCAGCACTTTAGGGACCTCTAAGGGGACCTTC. This chain links TRBV12-3 or TRBV12-4 with TRBJ1-2, with D maybe TRBD1 (5 bases). CDR3 length: 12 amino acids.

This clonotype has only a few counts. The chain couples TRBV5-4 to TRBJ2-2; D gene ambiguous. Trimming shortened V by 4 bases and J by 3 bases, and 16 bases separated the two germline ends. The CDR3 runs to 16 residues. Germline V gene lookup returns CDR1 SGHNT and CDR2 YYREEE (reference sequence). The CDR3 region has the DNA TGTGCCAGCAGCCCCGGCGCCCGCGGTTACACCGGGGAGCTGTTTTTT. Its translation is CASSPGARGYTGELFF. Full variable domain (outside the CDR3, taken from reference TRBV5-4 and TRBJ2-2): ETGVTQSPTHLIKTRGQQVTLRCSSQSGHNTVSWYQQALGQGPQFIFQYYREEENGRGNFPPRFSGLQFPNYSSELNVNALELDDSALYLCASSPGARGYTGELFFGEGSRLTVL.

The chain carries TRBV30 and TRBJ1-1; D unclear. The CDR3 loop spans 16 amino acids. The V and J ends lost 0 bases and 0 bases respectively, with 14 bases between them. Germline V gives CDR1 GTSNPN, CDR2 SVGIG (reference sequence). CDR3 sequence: CAWSVGGLCLNTEAFF. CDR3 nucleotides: TGTGCCTGGAGTGTAGGTGGACTCTGTTTGAACACTGAAGCTTTCTTT.

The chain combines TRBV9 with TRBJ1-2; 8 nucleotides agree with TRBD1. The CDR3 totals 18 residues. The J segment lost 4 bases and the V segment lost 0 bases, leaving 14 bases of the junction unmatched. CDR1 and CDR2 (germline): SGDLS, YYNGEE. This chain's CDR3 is CASSVGGRGQAASYGYTF. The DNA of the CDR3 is TGTGCCAGCAGCGTAGGTGGCAGGGGGCAAGCGGCGAGCTATGGCTACACCTTC. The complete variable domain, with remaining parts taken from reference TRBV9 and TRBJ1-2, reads DSGVTQTPKHLITATGQRVTLRCSPRSGDLSVYWYQQSLDQGLQFLIQYYNGEERAKGNILERFSAQQFPDLHSELNLSSLELGDSALYFCASSVGGRGQAASYGYTFGSGTRLTVV.

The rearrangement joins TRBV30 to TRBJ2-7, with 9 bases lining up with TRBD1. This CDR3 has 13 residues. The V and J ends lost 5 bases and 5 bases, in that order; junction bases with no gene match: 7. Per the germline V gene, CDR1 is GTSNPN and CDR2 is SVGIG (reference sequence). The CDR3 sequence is CAWSPGQGNEQYF. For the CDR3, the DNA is TGTGCCTGGTCCCCCGGACAGGGGAACGAGCAGTACTTC.

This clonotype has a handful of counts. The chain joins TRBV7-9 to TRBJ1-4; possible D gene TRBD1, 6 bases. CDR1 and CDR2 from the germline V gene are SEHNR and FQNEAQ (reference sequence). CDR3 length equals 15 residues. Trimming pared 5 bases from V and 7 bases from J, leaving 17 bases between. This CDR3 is CASSTDAGAGEKLFF. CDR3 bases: TGTGCCAGCAGCACAGATGCGGGGGCCGGTGAAAAACTGTTTTTT.

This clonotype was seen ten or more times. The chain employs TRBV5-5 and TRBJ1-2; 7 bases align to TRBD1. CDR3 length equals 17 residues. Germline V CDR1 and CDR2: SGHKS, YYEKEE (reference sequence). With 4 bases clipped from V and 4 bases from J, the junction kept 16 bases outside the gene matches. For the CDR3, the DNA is TGTGCCAGCAGCAGTGTCACAGGGGAATCGGTTCTCTATGGCTACACCTTC. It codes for CASSSVTGESVLYGYTF.

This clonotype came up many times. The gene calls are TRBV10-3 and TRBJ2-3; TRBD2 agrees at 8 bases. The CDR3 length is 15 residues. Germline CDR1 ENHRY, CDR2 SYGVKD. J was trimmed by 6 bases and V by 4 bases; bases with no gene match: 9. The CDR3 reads CAISGRTSIGDTQYF. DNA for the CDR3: TGTGCCATCAGTGGGAGGACTAGCATAGGGGATACGCAGTATTTT.

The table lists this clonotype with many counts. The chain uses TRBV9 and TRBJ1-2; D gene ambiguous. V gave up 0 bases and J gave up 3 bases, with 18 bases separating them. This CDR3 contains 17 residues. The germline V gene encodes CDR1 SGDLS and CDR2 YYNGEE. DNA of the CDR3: TGTGCCAGCAGCGTAGAGCCTACGGCAGGCCGATACTATGGCTACACCTTC. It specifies CASSVEPTAGRYYGYTF.

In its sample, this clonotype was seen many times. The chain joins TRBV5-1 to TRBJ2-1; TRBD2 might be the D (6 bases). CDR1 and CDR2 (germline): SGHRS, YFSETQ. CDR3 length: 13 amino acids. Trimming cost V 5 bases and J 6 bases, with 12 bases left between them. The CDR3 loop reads CASRSGLSNEQFF. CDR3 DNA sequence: TGCGCCAGCAGGTCGGGACTCAGCAATGAGCAGTTCTTC.

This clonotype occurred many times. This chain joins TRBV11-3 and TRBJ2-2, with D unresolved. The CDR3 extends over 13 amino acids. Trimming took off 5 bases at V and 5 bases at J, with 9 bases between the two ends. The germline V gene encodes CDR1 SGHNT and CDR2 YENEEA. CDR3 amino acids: CASSPRMTGELFF. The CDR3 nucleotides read TGTGCCAGCAGCCCCAGAATGACCGGGGAGCTGTTTTTT.

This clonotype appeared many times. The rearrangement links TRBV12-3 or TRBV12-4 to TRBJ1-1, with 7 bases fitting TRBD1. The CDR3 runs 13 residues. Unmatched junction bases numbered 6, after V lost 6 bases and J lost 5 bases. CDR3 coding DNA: TGTGCCAGCAGCCGAACAGGGGAAACTGAAGCTTTCTTT. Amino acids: CASSRTGETEAFF.

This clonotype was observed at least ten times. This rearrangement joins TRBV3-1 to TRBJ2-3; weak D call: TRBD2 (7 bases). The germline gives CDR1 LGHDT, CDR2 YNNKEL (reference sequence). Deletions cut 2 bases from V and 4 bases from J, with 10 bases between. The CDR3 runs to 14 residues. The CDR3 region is CASSQRGAADTQYF. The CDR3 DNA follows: TGTGCCAGCAGCCAACGGGGGGCCGCAGATACGCAGTATTTT.